These T cell receptor beta chains were read from a single sample in a study of human T cells and chemical hapten exposure. TCRdb called the RACE reads again in MiXCR, with one record for every CDR3 protein. The table records 250,000 or so distinct CDR3 sequences, around 7.7% of them present only once. The source material was whole blood, sampled in connection with sensitization to the hapten diphenylcyclopropenone (DPC). These receptors were taken from a man between 18 and 29 years old with alopecia areata. Some clones in this sample may be carry-over from other donors' samples. CDR3s include the opening cysteine and the closing phenylalanine or tryptophan.

v_gene	j_gene	CDR3aa
TRBV15	TRBJ2-5	CATSRDLAGHQETQYF
TRBV24-1	TRBJ2-7	CATSDSAGAPYEQYF
TRBV20-1	TRBJ2-3	CSARTGSRADTQYF
TRBV7-9	TRBJ1-5	CASSLPGLNQPQHF
TRBV27	TRBJ2-3	CASSFGGAGQYF
TRBV4-3	TRBJ2-1	CASSPGGSGDYNEQFF
TRBV10-3	TRBJ2-3	CAISGGAGARDTQYF
TRBV6-2/TRBV6-3	TRBJ2-2	CASSREQGVVGELFF
TRBV11-2	TRBJ2-2	CASSPDRSWTGELFF
TRBV7-2	TRBJ1-6	CASSAATGRSYNSPLHF
TRBV7-9	TRBJ1-3	CASSAGTVSGNTIYF
TRBV5-8	TRBJ2-4	CASSLGRTVVKNIQYF
TRBV28	TRBJ2-5	CASRQPGQGTAQYF
TRBV11-3	TRBJ2-1	CASSLDAGNEQFF
TRBV12-3/TRBV12-4	TRBJ1-2	CATRWTANYGYTF
TRBV9	TRBJ2-7	CASSVDHSSYEQYF
TRBV5-1	TRBJ1-1	CASRTTDMNTEAFF
TRBV18	TRBJ1-6	CASSPSRRTYNSPLHF
TRBV6-6	TRBJ2-1	CASSYQRDTSYNEQFF
TRBV2	TRBJ2-5	CASKDIANTETQYF
TRBV4-3	TRBJ1-5	CASSQDYSNQPQHF
TRBV6-4	TRBJ1-2	CASSLTGGFGYTF
TRBV4-3	TRBJ2-5	CASSHGLAGGIGETQYF
TRBV12-3/TRBV12-4	TRBJ2-7	CASSFVGITYEQYF
TRBV20-1	TRBJ1-6	CSARDSSALRSPLHF
TRBV24-1	TRBJ2-1	CATSDLLGTKEGELNEQFF
TRBV6-5	TRBJ1-3	CASTGAGNTIYF